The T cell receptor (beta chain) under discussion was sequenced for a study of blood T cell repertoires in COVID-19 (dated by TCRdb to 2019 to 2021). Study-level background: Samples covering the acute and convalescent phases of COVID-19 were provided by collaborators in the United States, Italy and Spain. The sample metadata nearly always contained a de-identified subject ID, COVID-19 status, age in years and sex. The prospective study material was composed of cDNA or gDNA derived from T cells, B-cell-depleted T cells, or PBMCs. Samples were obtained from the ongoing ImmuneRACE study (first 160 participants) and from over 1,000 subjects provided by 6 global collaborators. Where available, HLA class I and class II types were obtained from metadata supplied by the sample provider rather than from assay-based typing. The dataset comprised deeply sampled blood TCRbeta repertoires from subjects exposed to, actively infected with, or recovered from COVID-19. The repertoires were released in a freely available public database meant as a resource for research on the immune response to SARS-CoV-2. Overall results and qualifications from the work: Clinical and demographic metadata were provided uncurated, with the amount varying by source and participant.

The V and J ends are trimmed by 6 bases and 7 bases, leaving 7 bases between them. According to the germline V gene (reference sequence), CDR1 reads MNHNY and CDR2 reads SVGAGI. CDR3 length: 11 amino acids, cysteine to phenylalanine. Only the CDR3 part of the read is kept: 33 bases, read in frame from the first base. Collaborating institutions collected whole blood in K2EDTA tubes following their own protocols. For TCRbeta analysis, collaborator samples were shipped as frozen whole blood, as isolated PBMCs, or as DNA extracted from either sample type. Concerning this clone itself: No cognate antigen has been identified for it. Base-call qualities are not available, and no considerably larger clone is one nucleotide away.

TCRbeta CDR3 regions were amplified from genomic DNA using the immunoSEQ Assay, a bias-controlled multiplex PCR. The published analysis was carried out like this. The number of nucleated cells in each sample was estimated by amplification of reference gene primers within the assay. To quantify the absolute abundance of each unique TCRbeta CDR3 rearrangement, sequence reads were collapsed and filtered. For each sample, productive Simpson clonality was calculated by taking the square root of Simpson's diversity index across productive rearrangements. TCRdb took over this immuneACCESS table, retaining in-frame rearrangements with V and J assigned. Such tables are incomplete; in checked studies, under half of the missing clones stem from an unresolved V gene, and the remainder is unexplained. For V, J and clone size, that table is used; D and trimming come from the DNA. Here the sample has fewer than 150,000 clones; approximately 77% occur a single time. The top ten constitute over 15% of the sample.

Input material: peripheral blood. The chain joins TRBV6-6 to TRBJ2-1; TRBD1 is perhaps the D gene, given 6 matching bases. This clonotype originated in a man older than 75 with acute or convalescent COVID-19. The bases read TGTGCCAGCAGGAGGGGGAATGAGCAGTTCTTC. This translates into CASRRGNEQFF.